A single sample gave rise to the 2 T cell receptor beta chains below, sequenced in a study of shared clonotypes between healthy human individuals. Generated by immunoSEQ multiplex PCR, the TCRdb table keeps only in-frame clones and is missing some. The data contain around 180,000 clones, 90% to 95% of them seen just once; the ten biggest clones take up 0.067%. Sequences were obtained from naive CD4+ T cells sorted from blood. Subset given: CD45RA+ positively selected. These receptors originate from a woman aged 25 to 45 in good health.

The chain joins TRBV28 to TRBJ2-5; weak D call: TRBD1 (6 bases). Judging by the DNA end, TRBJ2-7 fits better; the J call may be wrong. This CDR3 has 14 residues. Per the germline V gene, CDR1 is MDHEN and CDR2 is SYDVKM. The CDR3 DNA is TGTGCCAGCAGTTTATCCGGGACAACGTACGAGCAGTACTTC. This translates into CASSLSGTTYEQYF.

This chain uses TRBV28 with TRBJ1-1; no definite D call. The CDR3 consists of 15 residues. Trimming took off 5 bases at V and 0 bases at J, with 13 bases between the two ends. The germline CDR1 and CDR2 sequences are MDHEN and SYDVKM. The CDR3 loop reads CASSISGIMNTEAFF. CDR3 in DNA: TGTGCCAGCAGTATAAGTGGGATTATGAACACTGAAGCTTTCTTT.